Listed here are 30 T cell receptor beta chains from one sample, sequenced in a study of T cell responses to AZD1222 COVID-19 vaccine. Profiled with immunoSEQ multiplex PCR; TCRdb holds only in-frame clones, not every one. The sample lists 100,000 to 150,000 clones; approximately 88% were seen once. Material: peripheral blood, obtained on day 0 of AZD1222 vaccination. Every receptor here comes from an adult in good health.

J is TRBJ1-5 and V is TRBV4-1, with D unresolved. The CDR3 sequence is 16 residues long. Trimming took 0 bases from V and 4 from J, leaving 13 bases between them. Per the germline V gene, CDR1 is MGHRA and CDR2 is YSYEKL. The CDR3 reads CASSQEVAVPNQPQHF. DNA for the CDR3: TGCGCCAGCAGCCAAGAGGTAGCAGTCCCGAATCAGCCCCAGCATTTT.

The V call is TRBV24-1, the J call TRBJ1-5; D not resolved. Trimming removed 2 bases from V and 0 bases from J, with 13 bases in between. The germline V gene encodes CDR1 KGHDR and CDR2 SFDVKD. CDR3 length equals 17 residues. The CDR3 DNA reads as TGTGCCACCAGTGATTCGGTAACCCAGCATAGCAATCAGCCCCAGCATTTT. Its translation: CATSDSVTQHSNQPQHF.

V and J are TRBV6-2 or TRBV6-3 and TRBJ2-7, with 10 positions matching TRBD1. The CDR3 runs 14 residues. J gave up 4 bases and V 6 bases, and 6 bases lay outside the gene matches. Germline loops: CDR1 MNHEY, CDR2 SVGEGT. CDR3 nucleotides: TGTGCCAGCAGCCCTGGGACAGGGGTGTACGAGCAGTACTTC. Residues: CASSPGTGVYEQYF.

The chain recombines TRBV11-2 with TRBJ2-7; 8 bases agree with TRBD1. Germline V gene sequence: CDR1 SGHAT, CDR2 FQNNGV. Losses at the gene ends were 5 bases for V and 4 bases for J; bases not matched to a gene: 7. The length of the CDR3 is 14 residues. CDR3 region: CASSVGTGRYEQYF. The CDR3 coding sequence is TGTGCCAGCAGCGTAGGGACAGGCAGGTACGAGCAGTACTTC.

The chain has TRBV19 and TRBJ2-7; 8 bases agree with TRBD1. Per germline, CDR1 LNHDA and CDR2 SQIVND (reference sequence). Losses at the gene ends were 5 bases for V and 2 bases for J; bases not matched to a gene: 5. CDR3 length: 14 amino acids. The CDR3: CASSYGQGTYEQYF. In DNA form, the CDR3 reads TGTGCCAGTAGTTACGGACAGGGAACCTACGAGCAGTACTTC.

This chain links TRBV6-2 or TRBV6-3 with TRBJ2-1; TRBD2 matches at 9 bases. Germline values: CDR1 MNHEY, CDR2 SVGEGT. The CDR3 has 16 amino acids. With V trimmed by 4 bases and J by 10 bases, 14 bases remained unmatched. This CDR3 reads CASSWFSGSAGDEQFF. CDR3 bases: TGTGCCAGCAGTTGGTTTAGCGGGAGTGCCGGGGACGAGCAGTTCTTC.

The chain has TRBV5-4 and TRBJ2-2, with D perhaps TRBD1 or TRBD2 (6 bases each). Trimming stripped 4 bases from V and 4 bases from J, with 17 bases between. The CDR3 runs 16 residues. Germline CDR1 is SGHNT and CDR2 is YYREEE (reference sequence). CDR3 amino acids: CASSPGPGASTGELFF. CDR3 nucleotides: TGTGCCAGCAGCCCCGGGCCGGGGGCAAGCACCGGGGAGCTGTTTTTT.

Comment on this clone: Other DNA sequences in the same sample also yield this CDR3. The gene calls are TRBV7-2 and TRBJ2-7, with 9 positions matching TRBD2. Germline CDR1 reads SGHTA; CDR2 reads FQGNSA. V shed 1 base and J 4 bases; nucleotides not matched to a gene: 5. The CDR3 contains 15 residues. The CDR3 region has the DNA TGTGCCAGCAGCTTAGGACTAGCGGAAACATACGAGCAGTACTTC. It codes for CASSLGLAETYEQYF.

This rearrangement joins TRBV18 to TRBJ2-7, with 11 bases lining up with TRBD1. There are 19 residues in the CDR3. CDR1 is KGHSH and CDR2 is LQKENI in the germline V gene. J gave up 3 bases and V 1 base, and 14 bases lay outside the gene matches. CDR3 coding DNA: TGTGCCAGCTCACCACTAAAGGGGGTTCGGACAGGGGGCAGCTACGAGCAGTACTTC. Protein: CASSPLKGVRTGGSYEQYF.

The chain joins TRBV7-3 to TRBJ1-2; D not certain. The CDR3 is 13 amino acids. V was clipped by 3 bases and J by 1 base, with 6 bases between them. CDR1 and CDR2 from the germline V gene are SGHTA and FQGTGA. The CDR3 region is CASSFGLNYGYTF. In DNA, the CDR3 is TGTGCCAGCAGCTTTGGCCTTAACTATGGCTACACCTTC.

The V gene is TRBV7-9, the J gene TRBJ1-4, with 7 bases that match TRBD1. CDR1 and CDR2 from the germline V gene are SEHNR and FQNEAQ (reference sequence). CDR3 length: 16 amino acids. The V gene end was trimmed by 5 bases and the J gene end by 0 bases; junction bases not matched to a gene: 6. This chain's CDR3 is CASSVRQGATNEKLFF. In DNA, the CDR3 is TGTGCCAGCAGCGTAAGACAGGGAGCAACTAATGAAAAACTGTTTTTT.

The chain joins TRBV2 to TRBJ2-1; 7 bases match TRBD2. The CDR3 totals 13 residues. Germline loops: CDR1 SNHLY, CDR2 FYNNEI. J lost 6 bases, V lost 6 bases, and 5 bases had no gene match. This CDR3 is CASRERGPNEQFF. CDR3 nucleotides: TGTGCCAGCAGGGAGCGGGGACCCAATGAGCAGTTCTTC.

The CDR3 nucleotides are TGTGCCAGCAGCCATTCCGCAGCGAACACTGAAGCTTTCTTT. This gives the protein CASSHSAANTEAFF. The V gene is TRBV7-8, the J gene TRBJ1-1; unclear D gene. Deletions cut 5 bases from V and 1 base from J, with 11 bases between. CDR1 is SGHVS and CDR2 is FQNEAQ in the germline V gene. The CDR3 sequence is 14 residues long.

This chain joins TRBV7-9 and TRBJ1-5; perhaps TRBD1 as D (5 bases). The CDR3 has 14 amino acids. Per the germline V gene, CDR1 is SEHNR and CDR2 is FQNEAQ (reference sequence). V gave up 7 bases and J gave up 3 bases, with 13 bases separating them. The CDR3 nucleotides are TGTGCCAGCACCGAGGCAGGGTCCAATCAGCCCCAGCATTTT. This sequence encodes CASTEAGSNQPQHF. The complete variable domain, with remaining parts taken from reference TRBV7-9 and TRBJ1-5, reads DTGVSQNPRHKITKRGQNVTFRCDPISEHNRLYWYRQTLGQGPEFLTYFQNEAQLEKSRLLSDRFSAERPKGSFSTLEIQRTEQGDSAMYLCASTEAGSNQPQHFGDGTRLSIL.

This rearrangement joins TRBV4-1 to TRBJ2-5; possibly TRBD2 for D (5 bases). Per germline, CDR1 MGHRA and CDR2 YSYEKL. This CDR3 is built from 15 residues. Trimming stripped 4 bases from V and 1 base from J, with 13 bases between. The CDR3 sequence is CASSRTGFLQETQYF. Written as DNA, the CDR3 is TGCGCCAGCAGCCGCACGGGGTTCCTCCAAGAGACCCAGTACTTC.

V usage is TRBV6-2 or TRBV6-3 and J usage is TRBJ2-2, with unresolved D. Germline CDR1 is MNHEY and CDR2 is SVGEGT. The CDR3 loop spans 15 amino acids. Trimming removed 2 bases from V and 5 bases from J, with 12 bases in between. The CDR3 sequence: CASSYLMAGTGELFF. CDR3 in DNA: TGTGCCAGCAGTTACCTCATGGCTGGAACCGGGGAGCTGTTTTTT.

The chain links TRBV7-8 to TRBJ1-6; 8 bases agree with TRBD1. Germline trimming cut 8 bases from V and 9 bases from J; bases unmatched to any gene: 12. Germline CDR1 is SGHVS and CDR2 is FQNEAQ. The CDR3 sequence is 15 residues long. In DNA form, the CDR3 reads TGTGCCAGCCTAGACCGGGGACAGGCGAGTTCACCCCTCCACTTT. Its translation is CASLDRGQASSPLHF.

This clone has a handful of counts. The V gene is TRBV5-1, the J gene TRBJ1-2; D unresolved. V was trimmed by 1 base and J by 2 bases, leaving 6 bases between them. This CDR3 comprises 13 residues. Germline V gene data show CDR1 as SGHRS and CDR2 as YFSETQ. CDR3 protein: CASSLLQNYGYTF. The DNA for the CDR3 is TGCGCCAGCAGCTTGCTGCAGAACTATGGCTACACCTTC.

The V call is TRBV7-9, the J call TRBJ1-4; D unclear. The CDR3 covers 14 residues. V lost 3 bases and J lost 1, with 6 bases in between. Germline V lookup: CDR1 SEHNR, CDR2 FQNEAQ (reference sequence). The CDR3 DNA reads TGTGCCAGCAGCTTGGGCAGAACTAATGAAAAACTGTTTTTT. Translation gives CASSLGRTNEKLFF.

DNA of the CDR3: TGTGCCAGCAGTTACCGACAGGGTTGGAACACTGAAGCTTTCTTT. It translates to CASSYRQGWNTEAFF. This chain connects TRBV6-5 to TRBJ1-1; 7 bases match TRBD1. Germline CDR1 reads MNHEY; CDR2 reads SVGAGI. The CDR3 has 15 amino acids. Losses at the gene ends were 2 bases for V and 1 base for J; bases not matched to a gene: 4.

J is TRBJ1-2 and V is TRBV29-1; D unresolved. This CDR3 contains 14 residues. CDR1 and CDR2 from the germline V gene are SQVTM and ANQGSEA. Trimming removed 3 bases from V and 2 bases from J, with 13 bases in between. As DNA, the CDR3 is TGCAGCGTTGAGGACGAGCGGTTGAACTATGGCTACACCTTC. It specifies CSVEDERLNYGYTF.

This chain joins TRBV27 and TRBJ2-7; D not resolved. Germline loops: CDR1 MNHEY, CDR2 SMNVEV (reference sequence). The CDR3 spans 12 residues. Trimming shortened V by 5 bases and J by 3 bases, and 8 bases separated the two germline ends. This CDR3 is CASSVYYYEQYF. The CDR3 region has the DNA TGTGCCAGCAGTGTATACTACTACGAGCAGTACTTC.

The chain has TRBV27 and TRBJ1-2; 8 positions agree with TRBD1. Losses at the gene ends were 5 bases for V and 3 bases for J; bases not matched to a gene: 5. CDR3 length: 14 residues. Germline values: CDR1 MNHEY, CDR2 SMNVEV (reference sequence). The CDR3: CASSGRQGYYGYTF. Written as DNA, the CDR3 is TGTGCCAGCAGTGGCAGACAGGGGTACTATGGCTACACCTTC.

This clone was detected once. V usage is TRBV23-1 and J usage is TRBJ2-4; D possibly corresponds to TRBD2 (5 bases). TRBV23-1 is treated as an ORF (open reading frame) with a function not yet certain. The CDR3 length is 18 residues. V lost 3 bases and J 3 bases, leaving 21 bases between the germline ends. DNA for the CDR3: TGCGCCAGCAGTCAGTCCAACCGCCCGAGGGTGGACAAAAACATTCAGTACTTC. Translating it yields CASSQSNRPRVDKNIQYF.

The V and J genes are TRBV6-2 or TRBV6-3 and TRBJ2-1, with D possibly being TRBD2 (7 bases). Germline V gives CDR1 MNHEY, CDR2 SVGEGT. This CDR3 has 15 amino acids. Trimming removed 3 bases at V and 3 bases at J, with 12 bases between. CDR3: CASSYGGGSYNEQFF. The CDR3 region has the DNA TGTGCCAGCAGTTATGGGGGCGGGAGCTACAATGAGCAGTTCTTC.

This chain links TRBV28 with TRBJ1-1; D is uncertain. Germline CDR1 MDHEN, CDR2 SYDVKM. Trimming took 5 bases from V and 1 from J, leaving 14 bases between them. This CDR3 comprises 15 residues. The CDR3 sequence is CASSPRFRTNTEAFF. CDR3 sequence (DNA): TGTGCCAGCAGTCCCCGGTTCAGGACGAACACTGAAGCTTTCTTT.

The chain combines TRBV30 with TRBJ2-2; 7 positions agree with TRBD1. CDR3 length: 18 residues. Trimming removed 0 bases from V and 7 bases from J; junction bases left unmatched: 17. Germline loops: CDR1 GTSNPN, CDR2 SVGIG (reference sequence). DNA of the CDR3: TGTGCCTGGAGTGTATTCTCAGGGGGTTTTACGTTGATCGGGGAGCTGTTTTTT. It encodes CAWSVFSGGFTLIGELFF.

The chain uses TRBV3-1 (or the pseudogene TRBV3-2) and TRBJ2-2; D is unresolved. Germline V gene data show CDR1 as LGHDT and CDR2 as YNNKEL (reference sequence). CDR3 size: 16 residues. The V gene lost 0 bases and the J gene lost 3 bases, with 11 bases spanning the gap. CDR3 amino acids: CASSQEEDIYTGELFF. DNA for the CDR3: TGTGCCAGCAGCCAAGAAGAAGACATATACACCGGGGAGCTGTTTTTT.

The CDR3 coding sequence is TGTGCCAGCGCGTCTGACGGCGCTGGAAACACCATATATTTT. It is translated as CASASDGAGNTIYF. The J gene is TRBJ1-3, the V gene TRBV28; D call uncertain. The CDR3 consists of 14 residues. The ends were cut back, 8 bases at V and 2 bases at J, with 13 bases in the middle. Germline loops: CDR1 MDHEN, CDR2 SYDVKM. Looking up the rest from reference TRBV28 and TRBJ1-3 gives the full variable domain: DVKVTQSSRYLVKRTGEKVFLECVQDMDHENMFWYRQDPGLGLRLIYFSYDVKMKEKGDIPEGYSVSREKKERFSLILESASTNQTSMYLCASASDGAGNTIYFGEGSWLTVV.

The chain couples TRBV7-3 to TRBJ2-1; 7 bases fit TRBD2. Germline V CDR1 and CDR2: SGHTA, FQGTGA. V lost 5 bases and J lost 5; bases outside the gene matches: 9. The CDR3 length is 15 residues. CDR3 protein: CASSEYDGLDNEQFF. The CDR3 DNA reads TGTGCCAGCAGCGAATACGACGGACTAGACAATGAGCAGTTCTTC. The full variable domain, completed using reference TRBV7-3 and TRBJ2-1, is GAGVSQTPSNKVTEKGKYVELRCDPISGHTALYWYRQSLGQGPEFLIYFQGTGAADDSGLPNDRFFAVRPEGSVSTLKIQRTERGDSAVYLCASSEYDGLDNEQFFGPGTRLTVL.